This TCR beta chain was found in a study of tumor-infiltrating lymphocytes in primary liver carcinoma. Study at large: Patients were men and women aged 30 to 69 years. Yields of productive TCRbeta reads ranged from roughly 3.5 to 7.13 million per sample and were similar across tissue types.

Total RNA (roughly 550 ng) served as template for TCR beta cDNA synthesis primed by a constant-region primer. Slightly modified ARM-PCR, run as three nested multiplex PCR rounds, produced the TCR beta libraries. Primers for the first two PCR rounds were TRBV1-TRBV30 forward primers and a C-beta reverse primer (about 9 cycles per round). Using its own MiXCR run on the multiplex PCR reads, TCRdb lists one record per CDR3 protein. This table has 90,000 to 150,000 distinct CDR3 sequences, approximately 68% appearing once. Germline CDR1 and CDR2: SGHRS and YFSETQ. V was pared by 5 bases and J by 3 bases, with 4 bases of the junction left unmatched. The CDR3 length is 14 residues. Taking about 17-31 mg of unsorted bulk tissue, the authors co-extracted RNA and DNA. In this sample, this clonotype turned up many times.

The receptor's source is a woman in her fifties or sixties with primary liver carcinoma and hepatitis B virus infection. Material: tumor-adjacent normal liver tissue. The chain couples TRBV5-1 to TRBJ2-7, with 11 bases that match TRBD2. CDR3 coding DNA: TGCGCCAGCAGGGCCGGGACTAGCGGCTACGAGCAGTACTTC. The encoded protein is CASRAGTSGYEQYF.